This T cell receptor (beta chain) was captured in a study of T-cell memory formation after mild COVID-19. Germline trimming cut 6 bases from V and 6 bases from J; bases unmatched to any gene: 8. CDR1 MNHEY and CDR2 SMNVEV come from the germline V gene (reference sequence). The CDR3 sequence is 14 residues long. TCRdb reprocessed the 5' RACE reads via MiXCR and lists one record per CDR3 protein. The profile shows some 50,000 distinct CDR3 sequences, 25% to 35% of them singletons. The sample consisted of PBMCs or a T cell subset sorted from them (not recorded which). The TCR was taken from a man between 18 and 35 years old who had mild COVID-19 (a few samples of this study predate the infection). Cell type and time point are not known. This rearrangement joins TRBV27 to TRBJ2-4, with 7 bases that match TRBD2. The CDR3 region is CASRSGGGGNIQYF. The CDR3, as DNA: TGTGCCAGCAGATCGGGGGGAGGTGGAAACATTCAGTACTTC.